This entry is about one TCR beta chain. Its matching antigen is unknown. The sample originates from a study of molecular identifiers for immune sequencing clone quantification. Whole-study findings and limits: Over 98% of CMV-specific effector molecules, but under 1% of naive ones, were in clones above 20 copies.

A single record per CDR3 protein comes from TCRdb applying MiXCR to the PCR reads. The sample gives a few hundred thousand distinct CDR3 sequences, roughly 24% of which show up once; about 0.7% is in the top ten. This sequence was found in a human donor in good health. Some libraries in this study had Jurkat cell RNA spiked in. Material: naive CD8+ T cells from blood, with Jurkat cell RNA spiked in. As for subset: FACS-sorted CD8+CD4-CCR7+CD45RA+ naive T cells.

The CDR3 DNA reads TGCGCCAGCAGCCAAGATCAAGGGCACTACGAGCAGTACTTC. This encodes CASSQDQGHYEQYF. This sequence joins TRBV4-3 and TRBJ2-7; D call uncertain. Germline lookup yields CDR1 LGHNA and CDR2 YSLEER. The CDR3 length is 14 residues. V dropped 0 bases and J dropped 3 bases, with 9 bases sitting between them.